This T cell receptor (beta chain) was sequenced during a study of T cell repertoires in aging, cancer and after chemotherapy. V was cut by 6 bases and J by 4 bases, with 14 bases left in between. This CDR3 has 14 residues. The germline V gene has CDR1 LNHDA and CDR2 SQIVND (reference sequence). Multiplex touch-down PCR with TRB-A/B primers amplified rearranged V-D-J TRB sequences. TCRdb reprocessed the multiplex PCR reads via MiXCR and lists one record per CDR3 protein. Among 3,000 or so distinct CDR3 sequences listed, less than 55% were seen once. Peripheral blood genomic DNA, not sorted cells or RNA, was the template. This clonotype was seen a few times.

Input material: blood. This chain joins TRBV19 and TRBJ2-3; TRBD2 is a possible D gene (7 bases). This TCR came from a human donor with a blood cancer. CDR3: CASRLRGGPDTQYF. The CDR3 DNA is TGTGCCAGTAGATTGAGGGGGGGCCCAGATACGCAGTATTTT.